This TCR beta chain derives from a study of OX40 agonist ivuxolimab in advanced cancers. Study summary: The study treated patients with ivuxolimab, an agonistic anti-OX40 (CD134) antibody. General study results and limits: Dosing at 0.1 to 3.0 mg/kg was accompanied by clonal expansion of CD4+ and CD8+ blood T cells by week 6. Expanded clones were, on average, more numerous among CD8+ T cells than CD4+.

This CDR3 has 12 amino acids. Trimming left V 4 bases short and J 8 bases short, with 12 bases between. Germline V gives CDR1 SGHRS, CDR2 YFSETQ. Sequenced by immunoSEQ multiplex PCR; TCRdb stores in-frame clones only, minus some. The repertoire holds approximately 70,000 clones, with roughly 85% as singletons. This clone was recorded only once. Its antigen is not identified. The sequence came from an adult with an advanced solid tumor such as melanoma, head and neck, liver or kidney cancer. The material was CD4+ or CD8+ T cells sorted from blood, obtained in a trial of the OX40 agonist ivuxolimab. This chain joins TRBV5-1 and TRBJ1-2; D is perhaps TRBD1 (5 bases). The CDR3 sequence: CASSPQEGGYTF. The DNA of the CDR3 is TGCGCCAGCAGCCCGCAAGAGGGGGGCTACACCTTC.